This TCR beta chain was profiled in a study of technical replicates of blood from several donors. CDR3 length: 14 residues. Germline V lookup: CDR1 SGHTA, CDR2 FQGTGA. V lost 3 bases and J lost 7, with 13 bases in between. Generated by immunoSEQ multiplex PCR, the TCRdb table keeps only in-frame clones and is missing some. Among 55,000 to 75,000 clones listed, more than 75% were seen once. The sequenced sample consisted of PBMCs. The rearrangement links TRBV7-3 to TRBJ2-1; the D gene is possibly TRBD1 (6 bases). The clonotype comes from a human donor in good health. Some clones in this sample may be carry-over from other donors' samples. The CDR3 nucleotides are TGTGCCAGCAGCTTGGGCAGGGGAAGGAATGAGCAGTTCTTC. Residues: CASSLGRGRNEQFF.